Below, one TCR beta chain is given with its context. This entry is derived from a study of blood T cell repertoires in COVID-19. In the authors' workflow: Amplified reference gene primers provided the basis for estimating nucleated cell counts. Clones were read by immunoSEQ multiplex PCR, and TCRdb kept only the in-frame ones, dropping some. The V and J calls and clone size come from that table; D and trimming were worked out from the DNA. The repertoire holds under 35,000 clones, with about 90% as singletons. Trimming took off 3 bases at V and 4 bases at J, with 4 bases between the two ends. The germline V gene has CDR1 MNHEY and CDR2 SMNVEV (reference sequence). The CDR3 is made up of 13 amino acids.

The TCR comes from a man aged 55-75 years with active COVID-19. The V and J genes are TRBV27 and TRBJ2-6; D is ambiguous. The source material was peripheral blood. CDR3 residues: CASSFLGANVLTF. For the CDR3, the DNA is TGTGCCAGCAGTTTTCTCGGGGCCAACGTCCTGACTTTC.